Each of the 3 T cell receptor beta chains below was sequenced from the same sample in a study of shared clonotypes between healthy human individuals. Clones were read by immunoSEQ multiplex PCR, and TCRdb kept only the in-frame ones, dropping some. The data contain about 2.4 million clones, over 85% of them singletons. Material: naive CD4+ T cells from PBMCs. The subset was: CD45RA+ positively selected. Every receptor here comes from a man between 18 and 29 years old in good health. Some clones in this sample may be carry-over from other donors' samples.

This clone was recorded a few times. This chain connects TRBV20-1 to TRBJ1-1; no reliable D call. The germline V and J ends were trimmed by 0 bases and 8 bases, with 7 bases remaining between them. This CDR3 has 11 amino acids. Germline loops: CDR1 DFQATT, CDR2 SNEGSKA (reference sequence). The CDR3 DNA reads TGCAGTGCTAGAGATCTTGGGGAAGCTTTCTTT. This encodes CSARDLGEAFF.

The chain links TRBV4-1 to TRBJ1-5; weak D call: TRBD1 (5 bases). Trimming shortened V by 0 bases and J by 3 bases, and 9 bases separated the two germline ends. The germline V gene has CDR1 MGHRA and CDR2 YSYEKL. This CDR3 contains 15 residues. CDR3 protein: CASSQEGQDNQPQHF. As DNA, the CDR3 is TGCGCCAGCAGCCAAGAGGGGCAGGACAATCAGCCCCAGCATTTT.

A remark on this clone: The same CDR3 is also encoded by other DNA sequences in this sample. The CDR3 loop is CASSLEASGQETQYF. As DNA, the CDR3 is TGCGCCAGCAGCTTGGAGGCTAGCGGACAAGAGACCCAGTACTTC. This chain links TRBV5-1 with TRBJ2-5; 7 nucleotides line up with TRBD2. This CDR3 contains 15 residues. Germline CDR1 and CDR2: SGHRS and YFSETQ. V was clipped by 0 bases and J by 2 bases; unmatched bases: 4.